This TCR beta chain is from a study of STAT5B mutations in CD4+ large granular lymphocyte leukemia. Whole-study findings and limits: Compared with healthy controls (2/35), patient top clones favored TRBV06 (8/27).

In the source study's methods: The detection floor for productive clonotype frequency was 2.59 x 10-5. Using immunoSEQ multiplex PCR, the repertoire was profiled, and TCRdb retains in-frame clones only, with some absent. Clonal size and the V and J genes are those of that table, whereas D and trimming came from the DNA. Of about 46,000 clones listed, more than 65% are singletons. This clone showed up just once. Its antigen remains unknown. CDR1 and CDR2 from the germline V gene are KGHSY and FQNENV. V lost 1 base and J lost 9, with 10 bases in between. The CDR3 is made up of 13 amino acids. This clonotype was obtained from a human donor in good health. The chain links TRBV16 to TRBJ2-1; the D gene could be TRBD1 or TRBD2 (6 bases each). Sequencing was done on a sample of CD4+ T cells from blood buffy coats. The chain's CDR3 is CASSQYGGGEQFF. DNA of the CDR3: TGTGCCAGCAGCCAATATGGAGGGGGTGAGCAGTTCTTC.